Each of the 10 T cell receptor beta chains below was sequenced from the same sample in a study of cytomegalovirus exposure and HLA in healthy donors. The study ran its PCR with 60 Vbeta and 13 Jbeta primers. The protocol was immunoSEQ multiplex PCR, while the TCRdb copy is restricted to in-frame clones and leaves out a portion. The sample has about 150,000 clones; roughly 82% are singletons. Sequencing was done on a sample of PBMCs. These receptors all come from a man aged 30 to 39 in good health and CMV-seronegative.

In DNA form, the CDR3 reads TGTGCCAGCACCTTACAGGGAAACACCGGGGAGCTGTTTTTT. Protein sequence: CASTLQGNTGELFF. This chain joins TRBV2 and TRBJ2-2; weak D call: TRBD1 (6 bases). Looked up from germline, CDR1 is SNHLY and CDR2 is FYNNEI. The CDR3 has 14 residues. The germline V and J ends were trimmed by 7 bases and 2 bases, with 11 bases remaining between them. Full variable domain (rest looked up from reference TRBV2 and TRBJ2-2): EPEVTQTPSHQVTQMGQEVILRCVPISNHLYFYWYRQILGQKVEFLVSFYNNEISEKSEIFDDQFSVERPDGSNFTLKIRSTKLEDSAMYFCASTLQGNTGELFFGEGSRLTVL.

The CDR3 DNA is TGCGCCAGCAGCCAGCCGGGACTAGCGGGAGGGCCGTACGAGCAGTACTTC. It codes for CASSQPGLAGGPYEQYF. The chain recombines TRBV4-1 with TRBJ2-7; TRBD2 matches 16 bases. Germline loops: CDR1 MGHRA, CDR2 YSYEKL. The CDR3 sequence is 17 residues long. Trimming took 3 bases from V and 4 from J; bases not matched to a gene: 6.

The chain combines TRBV5-1 with TRBJ1-1, with D maybe TRBD1 (5 bases). Germline CDR1 is SGHRS and CDR2 is YFSETQ. The CDR3 loop spans 15 amino acids. Trimming removed 1 base from V and 4 bases from J, with 14 bases in between. The chain's CDR3 is CASSLFLGQGTEAFF. CDR3 bases: TGCGCCAGCAGCTTGTTTCTGGGGCAGGGCACTGAAGCTTTCTTT.

The chain has TRBV28 and TRBJ1-1; 7 nucleotides agree with TRBD1. The J segment lost 3 bases and the V segment lost 6 bases, leaving 7 bases of the junction unmatched. CDR1 is MDHEN and CDR2 is SYDVKM in the germline V gene. The CDR3 extends over 14 amino acids. The DNA of the CDR3 is TGTGCCAGCAGAGGGGGCGCTGAGGACACTGAAGCTTTCTTT. Translating it yields CASRGGAEDTEAFF.

The chain employs TRBV9 and TRBJ1-1; TRBD1 matches at 9 bases. Per the germline V gene, CDR1 is SGDLS and CDR2 is YYNGEE. The CDR3 is 14 amino acids. The V and J ends lost 2 bases and 4 bases, in that order; junction bases with no gene match: 3. The CDR3 nucleotides are TGTGCCAGCAGCGTTGGGGGACAGGGCACTGAAGCTTTCTTT. Residues: CASSVGGQGTEAFF.

The V and J genes are TRBV7-8 and TRBJ1-5; unclear D gene. Germline lookup yields CDR1 SGHVS and CDR2 FQNEAQ. The CDR3 contains 13 residues. V lost 5 bases and J 4 bases, leaving 9 bases between the germline ends. The DNA of the CDR3 is TGTGCCAGCAGCAAAACAATTAATCAGCCCCAGCATTTT. Translated: CASSKTINQPQHF.

The V and J genes are TRBV7-9 and TRBJ1-2; D is ambiguous. The germline V gene encodes CDR1 SEHNR and CDR2 FQNEAQ (reference sequence). V lost 5 bases to trimming and J lost 8 bases, with 21 bases between them. The CDR3 extends over 15 amino acids. This chain's CDR3 is CASSPLAGSETGYTF. The CDR3 nucleotides are TGTGCCAGCAGCCCACTAGCGGGATCGGAGACCGGCTACACCTTC. The full variable domain, rest sourced from reference TRBV7-9 and TRBJ1-2, is DTGVSQNPRHKITKRGQNVTFRCDPISEHNRLYWYRQTLGQGPEFLTYFQNEAQLEKSRLLSDRFSAERPKGSFSTLEIQRTEQGDSAMYLCASSPLAGSETGYTFGSGTRLTVV.

V gene TRBV9 combines with J gene TRBJ2-3, with D tentatively TRBD2 (6 bases). Germline CDR1 reads SGDLS; CDR2 reads YYNGEE. Trimming took 10 bases from V and 0 from J, leaving 12 bases between them. This CDR3 is built from 13 residues. The CDR3 DNA reads TGTGCCGCGGCCCGGGAGAGCACAGATACGCAGTATTTT. It is translated as CAAARESTDTQYF.

V is TRBV29-1 and J is TRBJ2-6; D ambiguous. Germline V gene sequence: CDR1 SQVTM, CDR2 ANQGSEA. The CDR3 runs 12 residues. V was clipped by 4 bases and J by 2 bases, with 3 bases between them. The CDR3 loop reads CSVVTGANVLTF. Here the CDR3 DNA reads TGCAGCGTTGTAACTGGGGCCAACGTCCTGACTTTC.

The chain links TRBV5-1 to TRBJ2-7, with unresolved D. The CDR3 runs 15 residues. The ends were cut back, 1 base at V and 5 bases at J, with 16 bases in the middle. Germline CDR1 SGHRS, CDR2 YFSETQ. CDR3 bases: TGCGCCAGCAGCTTGAGTCTCCAGGCTTCTCACGAGCAGTACTTC. Translation gives CASSLSLQASHEQYF.